This TCR beta chain is from a study of blood T cell repertoires in COVID-19 (dated by TCRdb to about 2020). Notes on the research overall: The collaborator samples originated in the United States, Italy and Spain and spanned the acute and convalescent phases of COVID-19. Deeply sampled blood TCRbeta repertoires from subjects exposed to, actively infected with, or recovered from COVID-19 were included in the dataset. Samples came from the ongoing ImmuneRACE study (first 160 participants) plus 1,254 subjects from 6 global collaborators. The repertoires were released in a freely available public database meant as a resource for research on the immune response to SARS-CoV-2. Where HLA class I and class II types were available, the types were taken from metadata supplied by the sample provider, not from assay-based typing. The material from the prospective study consisted of cDNA or gDNA derived from T cells, B-cell-depleted T cells, or PBMCs. Nearly every sample came with metadata listing a de-identified subject ID, COVID-19 status, age in years and sex. Findings and caveats that apply to the study as a whole: The amount of clinical and demographic metadata varied by source and participant and was provided uncurated.

The germline V and J ends show losses of 5 bases and 3 bases respectively, and no gene match explains 15 bases of the junction. The germline V gene sets CDR1 to SGHTA and CDR2 to FQGNSA. The CDR3, from cysteine to phenylalanine, totals 18 residues. The DNA shown is the 54-base CDR3, in frame from base 1. This clone was recorded once. There is no known antigen for this receptor. Base qualities are not provided; no much larger clone lies one nucleotide away. Participants in the prospective study were enrolled through a virtual design, were aged 18 to 89 years, and lived in roughly 26 United States geographic areas. In the prospective study, cohorts were assigned on the basis of participant-reported clinical history obtained from a screening survey and a study questionnaire. ImmuneRACE Cohort 3 recovered participants were defined by two consecutive negative NP/OP PCR tests, healthcare professional clearance, or symptom resolution. In the prospective study, whole blood, serum and a nasopharyngeal or oropharyngeal swab were collected from each participant by mobile phlebotomists. Additional blood draws and questionnaires over an approximately two-month period could optionally be provided by prospective study participants. Prospective study blood samples were shipped either frozen or at room temperature before DNA extraction.

TCRbeta CDR3 regions were amplified from genomic DNA by means of the immunoSEQ Assay, a bias-controlled multiplex PCR. In the authors' own workflow: The number of nucleated cells in each sample was estimated by amplification of reference gene primers within the assay. Sequence reads were collapsed and filtered to measure the absolute abundance of every unique TCRbeta CDR3 rearrangement. For each sample, productive Simpson clonality was calculated as the square root of Simpson's diversity index over productive rearrangements. Not all clones reach the TCRdb copy of this immuneACCESS table, which keeps in-frame sequences only. Checked studies attribute under half of the gap to unresolved V genes and leave the rest unexplained. V and J calls plus clone size are reproduced from that table; the DNA served to infer D and trimming. The sample has approximately 200,000 clones on record, 75% to 90% of them singletons. The ten largest clones capture 1.2% of the sample.

The chain links TRBV7-2 with TRBJ2-3; 9 of the junction bases match TRBD2. The source of this sequence is a man younger than 40 who had recovered from COVID-19. Sample: PBMCs or T cells enriched from blood (not recorded which). The CDR3 region: CASSREPTTSGRTDTQYF. The DNA is TGTGCCAGCAGCCGCGAACCTACGACTAGCGGTAGGACAGATACGCAGTATTTT.